This TCR beta chain was captured by sequencing in a study of blood T cell repertoires in COVID-19. On the study more broadly: There were acute and convalescent COVID-19 samples, and they came from the United States, Italy and Spain.

Methods used by the authors: By means of reference gene primer amplification, nucleated cell counts were estimated. Profiling relied on immunoSEQ multiplex PCR, and the TCRdb table lists in-frame clones only, not all of them. That table supplies the V and J calls and clone size; D and trimming were determined from the DNA. Of about 410,000 clones in the sample, roughly 90% were seen once. The CDR3 extends over 17 amino acids. The V end was cut by 1 base, the J end by 0 bases, with 10 bases between. Per the germline V gene, CDR1 is LNHNV and CDR2 is YYDKDF (reference sequence). Seattle patients were enrolled while actively infected and followed longitudinally.

The J gene is TRBJ2-6, the V gene TRBV15; no clear D gene. The TCR was taken from a woman aged 40 to 50 with COVID-19, enrolled during active disease. Sequences were obtained from peripheral blood. CDR3 loop: CATSRGPAVSGANVLTF. The CDR3 DNA sequence: TGTGCCACCAGCAGAGGCCCGGCGGTCTCTGGGGCCAACGTCCTGACTTTC.